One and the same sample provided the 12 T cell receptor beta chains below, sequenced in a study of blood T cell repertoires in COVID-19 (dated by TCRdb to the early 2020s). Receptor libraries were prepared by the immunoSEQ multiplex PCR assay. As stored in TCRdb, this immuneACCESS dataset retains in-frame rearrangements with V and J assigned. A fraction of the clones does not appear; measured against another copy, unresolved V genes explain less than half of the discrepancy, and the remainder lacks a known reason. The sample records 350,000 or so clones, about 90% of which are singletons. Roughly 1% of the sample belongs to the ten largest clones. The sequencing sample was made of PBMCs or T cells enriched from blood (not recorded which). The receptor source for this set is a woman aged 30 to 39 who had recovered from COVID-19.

The CDR3 sequence: CASTRNPTGYNSPLHF. Here the CDR3 DNA reads TGTGCCAGCACCCGAAACCCGACTGGTTATAATTCACCCCTCCACTTT. The chain uses TRBV5-5 and TRBJ1-6; D gene ambiguous. The germline gives CDR1 SGHKS, CDR2 YYEKEE (reference sequence). V lost 6 bases, J lost 4 bases, and 17 bases lay in between. The CDR3 totals 16 residues. Using reference TRBV5-5 and TRBJ1-6 for the parts outside the CDR3, the full variable domain is DAGVTQSPTHLIKTRGQQVTLRCSPISGHKSVSWYQQVLGQGPQFIFQYYEKEERGRGNFPDRFSARQFPNYSSELNVNALLLGDSALYLCASTRNPTGYNSPLHFGNGTRLTVT.

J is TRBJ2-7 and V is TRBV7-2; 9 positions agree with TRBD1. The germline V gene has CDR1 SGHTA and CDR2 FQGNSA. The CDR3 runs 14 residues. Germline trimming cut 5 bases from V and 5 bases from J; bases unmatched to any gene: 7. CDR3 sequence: CASSQMTGGNEQYF. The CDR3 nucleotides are TGTGCCAGCAGCCAAATGACAGGGGGTAACGAGCAGTACTTC.

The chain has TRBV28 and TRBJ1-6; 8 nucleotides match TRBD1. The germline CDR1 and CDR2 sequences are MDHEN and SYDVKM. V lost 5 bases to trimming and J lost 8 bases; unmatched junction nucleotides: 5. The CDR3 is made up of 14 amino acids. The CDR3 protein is CASSPTGGYSPLHF. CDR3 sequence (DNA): TGTGCCAGCAGTCCCACAGGGGGGTATTCACCCCTCCACTTT.

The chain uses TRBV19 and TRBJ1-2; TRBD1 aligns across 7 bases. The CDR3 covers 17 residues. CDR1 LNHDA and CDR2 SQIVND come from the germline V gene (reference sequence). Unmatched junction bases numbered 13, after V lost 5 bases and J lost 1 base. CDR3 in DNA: TGTGCCAGTAGTGGCCCCCGGGACAGCAGTGTTAACTATGGCTACACCTTC. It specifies CASSGPRDSSVNYGYTF.

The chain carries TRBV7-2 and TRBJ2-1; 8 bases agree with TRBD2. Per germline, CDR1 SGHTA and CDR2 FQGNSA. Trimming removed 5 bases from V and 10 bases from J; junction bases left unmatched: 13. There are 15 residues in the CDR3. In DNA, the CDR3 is TGTGCCAGCAGCATCTCCGGGGGGGTAGTTGTAGAGCAGTTCTTC. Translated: CASSISGGVVVEQFF.

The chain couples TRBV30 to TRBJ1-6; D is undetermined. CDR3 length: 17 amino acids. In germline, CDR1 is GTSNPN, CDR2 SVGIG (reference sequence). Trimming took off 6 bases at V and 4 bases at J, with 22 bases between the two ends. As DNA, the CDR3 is TGTGCCTGCCCCGGCGACACCCAGCCCATGTATAATTCACCCCTCCACTTT. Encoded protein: CACPGDTQPMYNSPLHF.

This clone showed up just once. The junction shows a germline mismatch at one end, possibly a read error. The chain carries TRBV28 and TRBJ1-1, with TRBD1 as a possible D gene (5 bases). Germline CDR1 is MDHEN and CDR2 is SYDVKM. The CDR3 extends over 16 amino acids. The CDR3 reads CASSLSLGAANNEAFF. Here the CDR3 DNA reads TGTGCCAGCAGTTTAAGTCTAGGGGCCGCGAACAATGAAGCTTTCTTT. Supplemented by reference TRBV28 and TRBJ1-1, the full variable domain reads DVKVTQSSRYLVKRTGEKVFLECVQDMDHENMFWYRQDPGLGLRLIYFSYDVKMKEKGDIPEGYSVSREKKERFSLILESASTNQTSMYLCASSLSLGAANNEAFFGQGTRLTVV.

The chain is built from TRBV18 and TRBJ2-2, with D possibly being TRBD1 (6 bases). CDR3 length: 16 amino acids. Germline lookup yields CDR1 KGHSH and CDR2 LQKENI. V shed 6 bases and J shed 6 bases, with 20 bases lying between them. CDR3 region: CASSPDGQNSPGELFF. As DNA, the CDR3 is TGTGCCAGCTCCCCGGACGGACAGAACTCTCCCGGGGAGCTGTTTTTT.

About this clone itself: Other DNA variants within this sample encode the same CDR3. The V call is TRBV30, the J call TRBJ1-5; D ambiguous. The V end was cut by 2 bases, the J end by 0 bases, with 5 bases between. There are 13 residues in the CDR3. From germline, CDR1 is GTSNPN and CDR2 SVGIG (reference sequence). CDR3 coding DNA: TGTGCCTGGAGTCCTAATAGCAATCAGCCCCAGCATTTT. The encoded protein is CAWSPNSNQPQHF.

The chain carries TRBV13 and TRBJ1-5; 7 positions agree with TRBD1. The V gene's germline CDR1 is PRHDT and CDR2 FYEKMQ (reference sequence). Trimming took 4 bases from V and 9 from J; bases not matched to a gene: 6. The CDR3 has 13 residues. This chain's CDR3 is CASSSGQEGPQHF. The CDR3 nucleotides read TGTGCCAGCAGCTCTGGACAGGAGGGGCCCCAGCATTTT.

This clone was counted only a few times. The DNA of the CDR3 is TGTGCCAGCAGCTCTGGAGTGAGTCAGCCCCAGCATTTT. Protein sequence: CASSSGVSQPQHF. This chain links TRBV7-2 with TRBJ1-5; D gene ambiguous. The CDR3 has 13 amino acids. Trimming cost V 4 bases and J 6 bases, with 10 bases left between them. The germline V gene encodes CDR1 SGHTA and CDR2 FQGNSA.

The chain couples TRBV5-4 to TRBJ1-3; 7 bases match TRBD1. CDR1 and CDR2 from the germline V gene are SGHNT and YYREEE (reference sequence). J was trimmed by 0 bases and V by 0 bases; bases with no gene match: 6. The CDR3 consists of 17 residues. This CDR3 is CASSLGRTGISGNTIYF. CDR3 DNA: TGTGCCAGCAGCTTGGGCCGGACAGGAATCTCTGGAAACACCATATATTTT.